A single sample gave rise to the 31 T cell receptor beta chains below, sequenced in a study of tumor and adjacent non-tumor tissue in lung cancer. The template was RNA from unsorted bulk tissue. Distant lung tissue was collected more than 3 cm away from the tumor edge. The library came from three nested PCR rounds adapted from ARM-PCR protocols. TCRdb redid the calling of the multiplex PCR reads with MiXCR, one entry per CDR3 protein. The repertoire consists of about 100,000 distinct CDR3 sequences, with roughly two thirds occurring once and the leading ten covering 15% to 20%. Sequences were obtained from distant non-tumor lung tissue. Receptor source: a man younger than 45 with non-small cell lung cancer.

Worth noting for this clonotype: It is likely a read error, because the conserved phenylalanine at the end of the CDR3 is missing. The J gene is TRBJ2-1, the V gene TRBV6-2 or TRBV6-3; 12 nucleotides align to TRBD2. This CDR3 contains 15 residues. From germline, CDR1 is MNHEY and CDR2 SVGEGT. Here the CDR3 DNA reads TGTGTCAGCAGCGCCAGGACTAGCGGGGAGGATGAGCAGTTCTCC. It specifies CVSSARTSGEDEQFS.

This clonotype was observed at least ten times. The V and J genes are TRBV6-5 and TRBJ1-2; D is ambiguous. The CDR3 sequence is 13 residues long. Germline V gives CDR1 MNHEY, CDR2 SVGAGI. Trimming removed 0 bases from V and 8 bases from J, with 10 bases in between. CDR3 coding DNA: TGTGCCAGCAGTTACTCCAGGAGGGTAGGCTACACCTTC. Residues: CASSYSRRVGYTF.

In regard to this clonotype: A single base separates this from a much larger clone, so it may be a read error. J is TRBJ2-3 and V is TRBV11-2; D gene ambiguous. Germline V gene sequence: CDR1 SGHAT, CDR2 FQNNGV. This CDR3 has 12 amino acids. CDR3 in amino acids: CVSRRGADTQYF. CDR3 bases: TGTGTCAGCAGACGCGGAGCAGATACGCAGTATTTT.

This clonotype was seen just once. The rearrangement links TRBV13 to TRBJ1-1, with TRBD1 as a possible D gene (5 bases). Germline CDR1 reads PRHDT; CDR2 reads FYEKMQ (reference sequence). The length of the CDR3 is 13 residues. V was pared by 4 bases and J by 11 bases, with 17 bases between. In nucleotides, the CDR3 is TGTGCCAGCAGCTCGCTCGACAGACGGATGGCTTTCTTT. Amino acids: CASSSLDRRMAFF.

On this clonotype itself: A much larger clone differs from this one at a single base, so this may be a read error. The chain has TRBV10-3 and TRBJ2-7; D uncertain. The CDR3 is 14 amino acids. The germline V gene has CDR1 ENHRY and CDR2 SYGVKD. The CDR3 sequence is CTINPGSNPYEQYF. For the CDR3, the DNA is TGTACCATCAACCCAGGCAGTAACCCCTACGAGCAGTACTTC.

Comments on this clonotype: A read error may be the cause here, since a much bigger clone is one base away. The chain joins TRBV30 to TRBJ2-1, with 10 bases identical to TRBD2. Near its end, the DNA agrees better with TRBJ2-7, so the J call may be wrong. Germline CDR1 reads GTSNPN; CDR2 reads SVGIG (reference sequence). CDR3 length: 14 amino acids. The CDR3 spells CAWATSGAYNVQYF. In DNA, the CDR3 is TGTGCCTGGGCCACTAGCGGGGCCTACAATGTGCAGTACTTC.

A note on this clonotype: A read error may explain this, as a much larger clone is one base away. V usage is TRBV10-3 and J usage is TRBJ1-2, with 7 bases lining up with TRBD1. Germline V gene data show CDR1 as ENHRY and CDR2 as SYGVKD. The CDR3 extends over 14 amino acids. Here the CDR3 reads CTIRGGQDNYGYTF. For the CDR3, the DNA is TGTACCATCAGGGGGGGACAAGACAACTATGGCTACACCTTC.

A note on this clonotype: Given a much more abundant clone one base away, this may be a read error. V and J are TRBV6-5 and TRBJ2-7; the D gene could be TRBD1 or TRBD2 (6 bases each). Per germline, CDR1 MNHEY and CDR2 SVGAGI. The CDR3 covers 14 residues. In DNA form, the CDR3 reads TGTGTCAGCAGTTGGGGGGCGAGCTCCTACGAGCAGTACTTC. As protein: CVSSWGASSYEQYF.

This chain connects TRBV19 to TRBJ1-2, with TRBD1 as a possible D gene (5 bases). From germline, CDR1 is LNHDA and CDR2 SQIVND (reference sequence). The CDR3 totals 13 residues. Deletions cut 4 bases from V and 8 bases from J, with 14 bases between. CDR3 amino acids: CASSTPGRNGYTF. CDR3 in DNA: TGTGCCAGTAGTACACCGGGACGCAACGGCTACACCTTC.

This chain uses TRBV20-1 with TRBJ2-1; no definite D call. Germline CDR1 is DFQATT and CDR2 is SNEGSKA (reference sequence). The ends were cut back, 6 bases at V and 12 bases at J, with 21 bases in the middle. The CDR3 covers 13 residues. Here the CDR3 reads CSALDIVVYGQFF. CDR3 bases: TGCAGTGCCCTAGATATAGTTGTGTATGGGCAGTTCTTC.

In the case of this clonotype: This clone may be a read error of a much larger clone one base away. This chain connects TRBV4-1 to TRBJ1-6; no clear D. The germline gives CDR1 MGHRA, CDR2 YSYEKL. The CDR3 consists of 15 residues. CDR3 region: CASSPLPHDNSHLHF. CDR3 coding DNA: TGCGCCAGCAGCCCCCTTCCCCACGATAATTCACACCTCCACTTT.

To note about this clonotype: A junction boundary mismatches the germline segment, possibly from a read error. The rearrangement uses TRBV11-3 and TRBJ2-5; TRBD2 aligns across 14 bases. Germline V gene sequence: CDR1 SGHNT, CDR2 YENEEA. This CDR3 has 16 residues. In DNA, the CDR3 is TGTGTCAGCAAACCGGGACTAGCGGGAGAGGGAGAGACCCAGTACTTC. Amino acids: CVSKPGLAGEGETQYF.

This clonotype was found a few times. One base away lies a much larger clone, so this may be a sequencing read error. The V gene is TRBV10-3, the J gene TRBJ1-2; the D is unclear. The germline V gene encodes CDR1 ENHRY and CDR2 SYGVKD. CDR3 length: 14 amino acids. The CDR3 sequence is CAICDVGTSYGYTF. The CDR3 DNA is TGTGCCATCTGTGACGTCGGCACTTCCTATGGCTACACCTTC.

This clonotype has a handful of counts. One end of the junction does not line up with germline, which may come from a read error. The chain is built from TRBV29-1 and TRBJ2-5; a possible D gene is TRBD2 (5 bases). Germline CDR1 is SQVTM and CDR2 is ANQGSEA. The CDR3 consists of 17 residues. The CDR3 bases are TGCAGCGTTGAAGCCCCGTTACAGAGGGCCCTCCAAGAGACTCAGTACTTC. Translation: CSVEAPLQRALQETQYF.

Comments on this clonotype: Relative to the germline gene, one junction end is altered; a read error may explain this. The chain carries TRBV12-3 or TRBV12-4 and TRBJ2-7; no clear D. The CDR3 has 11 residues. DNA for the CDR3: TGTGCCAGCAGCCCAACCGGCGAGCATTACTTC. Translated: CASSPTGEHYF.

In its sample, this clonotype was seen a few times. This CDR3 is missing its conserved last phenylalanine or tryptophan, likely due to a read error. V gene TRBV5-4 combines with J gene TRBJ2-1; TRBD2 is a possible D gene (6 bases). Germline V gives CDR1 SGHNT, CDR2 YYREEE (reference sequence). The V gene lost 3 bases and the J gene lost 12 bases, with 22 bases spanning the gap. The CDR3 is 15 amino acids. The DNA for the CDR3 is TGTGCCAGCAGCTCGCTCGGTCTAGCGTCCCCGAGGCAGTTCTCC. Amino acid sequence: CASSSLGLASPRQFS.

Comment on this clonotype: An end of the junction does not agree with germline; a read error may underlie this. The rearrangement links TRBV20-1 to TRBJ2-1; TRBD2 agrees at 13 bases. The length of the CDR3 is 17 residues. The germline V gene has CDR1 DFQATT and CDR2 SNEGSKA (reference sequence). This chain's CDR3 is CGAQEGLAGLSYNEQFF. The CDR3, as DNA: TGCGGTGCACAAGAGGGACTAGCGGGGTTGAGCTACAATGAGCAGTTCTTC.

Concerning this clonotype itself: One junction end does not reproduce the germline sequence, and a read error may be involved. The chain joins TRBV12-5 to TRBJ2-1, with 7 bases aligning to TRBD2. CDR3 length equals 15 residues. Germline loops: CDR1 LGHNT, CDR2 FRNRAP. Written as DNA, the CDR3 is TGTGCTAGTGGTTTGTTGGGGGGAGGGTACAATGAGGAGTTCTTC. Translated, it gives CASGLLGGGYNEEFF.

V is TRBV13 and J is TRBJ2-7; D unresolved. Deletions cut 3 bases from V and 2 bases from J, with 8 bases between. The germline V gene has CDR1 PRHDT and CDR2 FYEKMQ (reference sequence). The CDR3 extends over 13 amino acids. DNA of the CDR3: TGTGCCAGCAGCTTGGGCGATGCCTACGAGCAGTACTTC. It translates to CASSLGDAYEQYF.

The V gene is TRBV11-2, the J gene TRBJ2-1; D gene unclear. Germline V gene sequence: CDR1 SGHAT, CDR2 FQNNGV. CDR3 length equals 15 residues. The ends were cut back, 9 bases at V and 7 bases at J, with 22 bases in the middle. Here the CDR3 reads CARGLVRADHNEQFF. CDR3 sequence (DNA): TGTGCCAGGGGCTTAGTAAGGGCTGATCATAATGAGCAGTTCTTC. The full variable domain, in which reference TRBV11-2 and TRBJ2-1 provide the parts outside the CDR3, is EAGVAQSPRYKIIEKRQSVAFWCNPISGHATLYWYQQILGQGPKLLIQFQNNGVVDDSQLPKDRFSAERLKGVDSTLKIQPAKLEDSAVYLCARGLVRADHNEQFFGPGTRLTVL.

As to this clonotype: At one end the junction does not follow the germline gene, possibly because of a read error. The chain combines TRBV11-2 with TRBJ2-4; D is undetermined. This CDR3 has 13 amino acids. The V gene's germline CDR1 is SGHAT and CDR2 FQNNGV. The CDR3 loop reads CASSLGLEDIQYF. CDR3 in DNA: TGTGCTAGCAGCTTAGGGCTAGAAGACATTCAGTACTTC.

With respect to this clonotype: At one end the junction does not follow the germline gene, possibly because of a read error. DNA of the CDR3: TGTACCAGCAGTTTTCCTCCGGCCGATACGCAGTATTTT. Residues: CTSSFPPADTQYF. V gene TRBV6-2 or TRBV6-3 combines with J gene TRBJ2-3, with D uncertain. The V gene's germline CDR1 is MNHEY and CDR2 SVGEGT. This CDR3 comprises 13 residues.

Judged by abundance, this clonotype is medium-sized. This sequence joins TRBV5-4 and TRBJ2-2; 13 bases fit TRBD2. Looked up from germline, CDR1 is SGHNT and CDR2 is YYREEE (reference sequence). V lost 4 bases to trimming and J lost 5 bases; unmatched junction nucleotides: 8. This CDR3 contains 17 residues. CDR3 bases: TGTGCCAGCAGCGACGCCGGACTAGCGGGAGTTACCGGGGAGCTGTTTTTT. This encodes CASSDAGLAGVTGELFF.

As for this clonotype: A read error may be the cause here, since a much bigger clone is one base away. The chain carries TRBV12-3 or TRBV12-4 and TRBJ1-2; D uncertain. The CDR3 contains 14 residues. CDR3 residues: CASSPGPPADGCTF. The CDR3 bases are TGTGCCAGCAGTCCCGGGCCCCCAGCGGATGGCTGCACCTTC.

A word on this clonotype: A single base separates this from a much larger clone, so it may be a read error. The V and J genes are TRBV20-1 and TRBJ2-1; D gene uncertain. The germline CDR1 and CDR2 sequences are DFQATT and SNEGSKA (reference sequence). V dropped 3 bases and J dropped 5 bases, with 14 bases sitting between them. This CDR3 has 14 amino acids. The CDR3 loop reads CSASRRLGHNEQFF. The CDR3 DNA is TGCAGTGCTAGTAGGCGCCTCGGCCACAATGAGCAGTTCTTC.

Comment on this clonotype: One end of the junction fails to match germline, which may point to a read error. The CDR3 DNA sequence: TGTCCCAGCAGCCCTCGGGGCCTCTCCGGGGAGCCGTTTTTT. Translation gives CPSSPRGLSGEPFF. The rearrangement uses TRBV11-3 and TRBJ2-2; D might be TRBD1 or TRBD2, each matching 5 bases. In germline, CDR1 is SGHNT, CDR2 YENEEA. The length of the CDR3 is 14 residues.

This clonotype appeared many times. The V call is TRBV20-1, the J call TRBJ2-1, with 10 bases fitting TRBD1. With V trimmed by 5 bases and J by 1 base, 11 bases remained unmatched. The CDR3 sequence is 17 residues long. Germline V CDR1 and CDR2: DFQATT, SNEGSKA (reference sequence). Here the CDR3 reads CSAAGTGAYYSYNEQFF. For the CDR3, the DNA is TGCAGTGCTGCCGGGACAGGGGCTTACTATTCCTACAATGAGCAGTTCTTC.

This clonotype has a single count. One end of the junction varies from germline; a read error may be responsible. The chain employs TRBV20-1 and TRBJ2-7; 11 nucleotides line up with TRBD2. The CDR3 has 16 residues. Germline V gene sequence: CDR1 DFQATT, CDR2 SNEGSKA (reference sequence). CDR3 nucleotides: TGCAGTGCTAGAGACCAGGGACTAGCGGTGGGTCGCGAGCAATACTTC. Its translation: CSARDQGLAVGREQYF.

This clonotype has a count of ten or more. The rearrangement uses TRBV13 and TRBJ2-1; D unresolved. Germline CDR1 and CDR2: PRHDT and FYEKMQ (reference sequence). V was shortened by 6 bases and J by 4 bases, with 7 bases between the two germline ends. CDR3 length: 12 residues. The CDR3 loop is CASRGEYNEQFF. The CDR3 DNA follows: TGTGCCAGCAGAGGCGAGTACAATGAGCAGTTCTTC.

A remark on this clonotype: Compared with germline, one end of the junction differs, possibly owing to a read error. The chain carries TRBV6-1 and TRBJ1-6; D possibly corresponds to TRBD1 (6 bases). The CDR3 length is 15 residues. The germline V gene has CDR1 MNHNS and CDR2 SASEGT. The CDR3 loop is CASQGAYRDNSLLHF. The CDR3 DNA reads TGTGCCAGCCAAGGGGCCTACAGGGATAATTCACTCCTCCACTTT.

This clonotype was seen at least ten times. V and J are TRBV4-2 and TRBJ2-7; tentative D call: TRBD2 (5 bases). V lost 1 base to trimming and J lost 0 bases, with 10 bases between them. Per germline, CDR1 LGHNA and CDR2 YNFKEQ. The CDR3 is 15 amino acids. The DNA of the CDR3 is TGTGCCAGCAGCCAAGCCGAGGGAAGCTCCTACGAGCAGTACTTC. Protein product: CASSQAEGSSYEQYF.